This T cell receptor beta chain comes out of a study of CD8+CD57+ T cells in acquired aplastic anemia. Whole-study findings and limits: Patients shared 25 to 35 CD8+ CDR3 sequences with controls.

CD8+CD57+ cell expansion, shown by flow cytometry, had occurred in the patients selected for sequencing. The sample holds a few counts of this clonotype. Antigen unknown. A read error may account for a junction end that differs from germline. Germline CDR1 reads KGHDR; CDR2 reads SFDVKD. The CDR3 totals 17 residues. TCR beta VDJ and CDR3 were profiled, and genomic DNA was the template. One entry per CDR3 protein, called by TCRdb with MiXCR from the reads. The repertoire has under 200,000 distinct CDR3 sequences, 48% of them found once; the top ten carry about 30%. Sequenced input: sorted CD4+, CD8+, or CD8+CD57+ T cells (not recorded which) from PBMCs. The TCR comes from a human donor with aplastic anemia. The chain recombines TRBV24-1 with TRBJ1-3; TRBD1 might be the D (6 bases). Here the CDR3 DNA reads TGTGCCAGCAGTGATGATGGGGGGGGGCGCGTCGGAAACACCATATATTTT. This codes for CASSDDGGGRVGNTIYF.